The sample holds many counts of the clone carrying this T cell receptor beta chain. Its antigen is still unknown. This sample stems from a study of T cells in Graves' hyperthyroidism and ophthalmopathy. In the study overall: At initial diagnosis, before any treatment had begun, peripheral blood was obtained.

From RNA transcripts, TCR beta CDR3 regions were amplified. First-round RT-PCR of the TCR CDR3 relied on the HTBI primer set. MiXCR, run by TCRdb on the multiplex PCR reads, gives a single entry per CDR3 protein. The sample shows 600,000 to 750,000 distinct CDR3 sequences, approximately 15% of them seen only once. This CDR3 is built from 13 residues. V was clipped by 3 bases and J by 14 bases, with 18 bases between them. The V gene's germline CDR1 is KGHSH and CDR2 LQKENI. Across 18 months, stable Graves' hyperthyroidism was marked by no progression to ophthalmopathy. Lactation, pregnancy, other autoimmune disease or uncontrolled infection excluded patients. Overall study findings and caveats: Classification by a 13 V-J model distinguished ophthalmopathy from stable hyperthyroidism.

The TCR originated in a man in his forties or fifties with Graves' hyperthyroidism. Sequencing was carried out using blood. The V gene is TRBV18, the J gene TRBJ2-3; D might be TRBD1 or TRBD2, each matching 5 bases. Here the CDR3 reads CASSPGTNRVWYF. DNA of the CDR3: TGTGCCAGCTCACCTGGGACGAACCGGGTATGGTATTTT.